This TCR beta chain was profiled in a study of T-cell memory formation after mild COVID-19. TCRalpha and TCRbeta libraries used 5'RACE with constant-segment primers and UMIs. MiXCR, applied by TCRdb to the 5' RACE reads, yields one record per CDR3 protein. The sample consists of 550,000 to 650,000 distinct CDR3 sequences, 15% to 20% of them appearing once. The CDR3 spans 13 residues. The germline CDR1 and CDR2 sequences are LGHDT and YNNKEL (reference sequence). The ends were cut back, 5 bases at V and 12 bases at J, with 17 bases in the middle. The sequenced material came from PBMCs or a T cell subset sorted from them (not recorded which). The chain employs TRBV3-1 and TRBJ2-1; no definite D call. This receptor was taken from an adult woman who had mild COVID-19 (a few samples of this study predate the infection). Cell type and time point are not known. As DNA, the CDR3 is TGTGCCAGCAGCGCAATGCTAGGAAACGGGCAGTTCTTC. Amino acid sequence: CASSAMLGNGQFF.